This T cell receptor beta chain was documented in a study of cytomegalovirus exposure and HLA in healthy donors. Overall study results and limits: The classifier, whose performance was assessed in both the original and validation cohorts, reportedly diagnosed cytomegalovirus status with high specificity and sensitivity.

On this clone: What it binds is unknown.

The PCR contained 60 Vbeta and 13 Jbeta primers. Only in-frame clones appear in the TCRdb table, and some are missing; sequencing was by immunoSEQ multiplex PCR. The data hold some 150,000 clones, with over 65% observed a single time. This CDR3 has 12 residues. V was cut by 2 bases and J by 7 bases, with 9 bases left in between. From germline, CDR1 is SGHNT and CDR2 YYREEE (reference sequence). Sequenced sample: PBMCs. V is TRBV5-4 and J is TRBJ1-1; tentatively, D is TRBD1 (6 bases). This clonotype originated in a female donor in good health and CMV-seropositive. The CDR3 nucleotides read TGTGCCAGCAGCTTCGGACAGTTTGAAGCTTTCTTT. Translating gives CASSFGQFEAFF.